This TCR beta chain was found in a study of cytomegalovirus exposure and HLA in healthy donors. Regarding the study as a whole: Analysis was carried out at a later point, and it linked a missense DCLRE1C variant to TCR beta V- and J-gene trimming. Later analysis suggested links between common viral pathogens and several top significant clusters.

The CDR3 extends over 15 amino acids. V was shortened by 2 bases and J by 5 bases, with 13 bases between the two germline ends. Germline lookup yields CDR1 MNHEY and CDR2 SMNVEV (reference sequence). Vbeta (60) and Jbeta (13) primers were used in the PCR. TCRdb's table, derived via immunoSEQ multiplex PCR, lists solely in-frame clones and lacks some. Counted here are 100,000 to 120,000 clones, over 60% occurring once; the ten biggest clones make up 10% to 15%. This clone has just a few counts. Its antigen remains unidentified. The TCR originated in a man under 40 in good health and CMV-seropositive. The sample consisted of PBMCs. The rearrangement links TRBV27 to TRBJ1-5, with D perhaps matching TRBD1 (5 bases). CDR3 sequence: CASSLGQGLYQPQHF. CDR3 in DNA: TGTGCCAGCAGTTTAGGGCAGGGACTGTATCAGCCCCAGCATTTT.